This T cell receptor (beta chain) is drawn from a study of T cells expressing NK-cell markers. One entry per CDR3 protein, without DNA, is what TCRdb gives after re-calling the 5' RACE reads. The sample has roughly 430,000 distinct CDR3 sequences. The germline gives CDR1 MNHEY, CDR2 SVGEGT. This CDR3 spans 15 amino acids. Sequenced sample: blood T cells: a sorted CD56 or NKG2C T cell subset, CD4+ or CD8+ T cells, or bulk PBMC T cells (not recorded which). The rearrangement joins TRBV6-2 or TRBV6-3 to TRBJ1-5. The TCR originated in a woman aged 18 to 75 in good health. This chain's CDR3 is CASSLIGGRNQPQHF.